This entry concerns a single TCR beta chain. Its antigen remains unidentified. One end of the junction does not line up with germline, which may come from a read error. TCRdb re-analysed the reads in MiXCR, keeping a single row per CDR3 protein. The sample lists about 98,000 distinct CDR3 sequences, approximately 17% occurring once. The data are from a study of T cell repertoires in cytomegalovirus infection. For the study at large: Matching HLA type and CMV infection were both indicated by public TCR beta signatures.

This CDR3 has 13 amino acids. Overall study findings and caveats: In two of eight donors, the top clonotype was HLA-C-restricted CMV-specific. Cumulative public TCR beta family frequency identified carriers of CMV plus the relevant HLA.

The rearrangement uses TRBV12-3 or TRBV12-4 and TRBJ1-3; D ambiguous. Sequencing was carried out using PBMCs. The receptor was derived from a human donor in good health (CMV status not recorded). Some clones in this sample may be carry-over from other donors' samples. The CDR3 nucleotides are TGTGCCAGCAGTTTATGGGTCCGGAACATCATATATTTT. The encoded protein is CASSLWVRNIIYF.